One sample yielded the 31 T cell receptor beta chains listed below, sequenced in a study of blood T cell repertoires in COVID-19. The table came from immunoSEQ multiplex PCR; TCRdb's copy has only in-frame clones and leaves some out. The sample contains 200,000 to 300,000 clones, around 86% of which appear only once. The source material was peripheral blood. These receptors were obtained from a man older than 75 with acute or convalescent COVID-19.

The chain couples TRBV18 to TRBJ2-2; TRBD1 matches 8 bases. This CDR3 comprises 15 residues. V was clipped by 6 bases and J by 1 base; unmatched bases: 4. The germline CDR1 and CDR2 sequences are KGHSH and LQKENI. The CDR3 region has the DNA TGTGCCAGCTCTCACGGACAGGGGAACACCGGGGAGCTGTTTTTT. Translating gives CASSHGQGNTGELFF.

V gene TRBV12-3 or TRBV12-4 combines with J gene TRBJ1-1, with TRBD1 identical over 7 bases. V lost 6 bases and J lost 7; bases outside the gene matches: 8. This CDR3 region has 13 residues. CDR3 in amino acids: CASSRYRDSEAFF. CDR3 nucleotides: TGTGCCAGCAGCCGCTACCGGGACAGTGAAGCTTTCTTT.

The rearrangement links TRBV11-2 to TRBJ1-1; the match to TRBD1 covers 10 bases. Trimming cost V 5 bases and J 4 bases; bases outside gene matches: 7. The CDR3 covers 15 residues. Germline V gene data show CDR1 as SGHAT and CDR2 as FQNNGV. The CDR3 spells CASSRTGGGSTEAFF. The CDR3 nucleotides read TGTGCCAGCAGCCGGACAGGGGGTGGTAGCACTGAAGCTTTCTTT.

The chain combines TRBV6-5 with TRBJ2-7, with D perhaps matching TRBD1 (6 bases). With 7 bases removed from V and 4 bases from J, the gap between germline ends came to 17 bases. The CDR3 has 14 residues. Germline loops: CDR1 MNHEY, CDR2 SVGAGI. Here the CDR3 reads CASIRRGPQYEQYF. The CDR3 region has the DNA TGTGCCAGCATTCGCAGGGGCCCACAATACGAGCAGTACTTC.

This chain joins TRBV4-2 and TRBJ1-1; 7 nucleotides line up with TRBD1. V shed 1 base and J 1 base; nucleotides not matched to a gene: 9. This CDR3 has 17 residues. In germline, CDR1 is LGHNA, CDR2 YNFKEQ. The DNA of the CDR3 is TGTGCCAGCAGCCAAGTAGGAGAGGGGGCCGGGAACACTGAAGCTTTCTTT. Its translation is CASSQVGEGAGNTEAFF.

The chain has TRBV19 and TRBJ2-3, with a possible D match to TRBD2 (6 bases). The CDR3 has 14 residues. The germline V gene has CDR1 LNHDA and CDR2 SQIVND (reference sequence). V was trimmed by 6 bases and J by 1 base, leaving 11 bases between them. The CDR3 coding sequence is TGTGCCAGTAGCCGGGGACTTGGCACAGATACGCAGTATTTT. Translating gives CASSRGLGTDTQYF.

The chain recombines TRBV14 with TRBJ2-7; a possible D gene is TRBD2 (5 bases). The germline V gene encodes CDR1 SGHDN and CDR2 FVKESK. The CDR3 contains 16 residues. Trimming stripped 1 base from V and 4 bases from J, with 17 bases between. CDR3 protein: CASSQVPRGLRYEQYF. The CDR3 DNA sequence: TGTGCCAGCAGCCAAGTACCACGCGGGCTCAGATACGAGCAGTACTTC.

The chain employs TRBV28 and TRBJ2-2; TRBD2 matches 12 bases. The CDR3 covers 15 residues. The V and J ends lost 5 bases and 8 bases, in that order; junction bases with no gene match: 6. Germline loops: CDR1 MDHEN, CDR2 SYDVKM. CDR3 amino acids: CASSPSLAGGGELFF. The CDR3 DNA sequence: TGTGCCAGCAGTCCCTCACTAGCGGGGGGTGGGGAGCTGTTTTTT.

The rearrangement joins TRBV12-3 or TRBV12-4 to TRBJ1-1, with unresolved D. The CDR3 is 13 residues long. V lost 3 bases and J lost 0, with 5 bases in between. CDR3 protein: CASSLAMNTEAFF. The CDR3 region has the DNA TGTGCCAGCAGTTTGGCAATGAACACTGAAGCTTTCTTT.

The chain recombines TRBV9 with TRBJ1-4, with TRBD1 as a possible D gene (6 bases). Germline V gene data show CDR1 as SGDLS and CDR2 as YYNGEE. This CDR3 has 13 amino acids. Between the trimmed V and J ends, which lost 6 bases and 8 bases, there was a span of 14 bases. CDR3 sequence (DNA): TGTGCCAGCAACCGTGACAGGTCCGAAAAACTGTTTTTT. This codes for CASNRDRSEKLFF.

The gene calls are TRBV2 and TRBJ1-1; weak D call: TRBD1 (5 bases). V dropped 5 bases and J dropped 1 base, with 8 bases sitting between them. The CDR3 runs to 13 residues. Germline CDR1 and CDR2: SNHLY and FYNNEI. CDR3 residues: CASSLTGNTEAFF. CDR3 coding DNA: TGTGCCAGCAGTCTCACAGGGAACACTGAAGCTTTCTTT.

The chain recombines TRBV5-1 with TRBJ2-1; TRBD2 matches 15 bases. The germline V gene encodes CDR1 SGHRS and CDR2 YFSETQ. The CDR3 totals 17 residues. V lost 3 bases, J lost 4 bases, and 5 bases stayed unmatched. The DNA of the CDR3 is TGCGCCAGCAGCTCCCGGACTAGCGGGGGGGGATACAATGAGCAGTTCTTC. Translating gives CASSSRTSGGGYNEQFF.

The rearrangement joins TRBV19 to TRBJ2-7; a possible D gene is TRBD1 (6 bases). V lost 3 bases to trimming and J lost 2 bases, with 14 bases between them. From germline, CDR1 is LNHDA and CDR2 SQIVND (reference sequence). The CDR3 sequence is 15 residues long. CDR3 nucleotides: TGTGCCAGTAGTATGGGTTGGGACATGGCCTACGAGCAGTACTTC. Its translation: CASSMGWDMAYEQYF.

The V gene is TRBV19, the J gene TRBJ1-3; perhaps TRBD1 as D (5 bases). The V gene lost 5 bases and the J gene lost 3 bases, with 14 bases spanning the gap. The CDR3 totals 15 residues. Germline V gene data show CDR1 as LNHDA and CDR2 as SQIVND (reference sequence). The CDR3 sequence is CASSSLGTNGNTIYF. The DNA of the CDR3 is TGTGCCAGTAGTTCCCTCGGGACTAATGGAAACACCATATATTTT.

The chain is built from TRBV18 and TRBJ2-2, with TRBD1 as a possible D gene (6 bases). Looked up from germline, CDR1 is KGHSH and CDR2 is LQKENI. The CDR3 has 16 residues. V was shortened by 1 base and J by 5 bases, with 14 bases between the two germline ends. The CDR3 sequence: CASSPLGAGTTGELFF. CDR3 nucleotides: TGTGCCAGCTCACCACTGGGGGCCGGAACGACCGGGGAGCTGTTTTTT. Full variable domain (missing parts from reference TRBV18 and TRBJ2-2): NAGVMQNPRHLVRRRGQEARLRCSPMKGHSHVYWYRQLPEEGLKFMVYLQKENIIDESGMPKERFSAEFPKEGPSILRIQQVVRGDSAAYFCASSPLGAGTTGELFFGEGSRLTVL.

The chain recombines TRBV28 with TRBJ1-6, with 8 bases that match TRBD1. Trimming took 5 bases from V and 7 from J; bases not matched to a gene: 7. CDR1 is MDHEN and CDR2 is SYDVKM in the germline V gene. The CDR3 has 15 amino acids. This chain's CDR3 is CASSPMDRENSPLHF. CDR3 nucleotide sequence: TGTGCCAGCAGTCCCATGGACAGGGAAAATTCACCCCTCCACTTT. Combining the CDR3 with reference TRBV28 and TRBJ1-6 gives the whole variable domain DVKVTQSSRYLVKRTGEKVFLECVQDMDHENMFWYRQDPGLGLRLIYFSYDVKMKEKGDIPEGYSVSREKKERFSLILESASTNQTSMYLCASSPMDRENSPLHFGNGTRLTVT.

J is TRBJ1-2 and V is TRBV6-5; TRBD1 is a possible D gene (6 bases). In germline, CDR1 is MNHEY, CDR2 SVGAGI. Trimming pared 2 bases from V and 3 bases from J, leaving 10 bases between. This CDR3 region has 14 residues. CDR3 coding DNA: TGTGCCAGCAGTTACGTCGGGACACACTATGGCTACACCTTC. Amino acids: CASSYVGTHYGYTF.

This chain links TRBV6-5 with TRBJ2-7, with 8 bases identical to TRBD2. The CDR3 spans 14 residues. V was pared by 6 bases and J by 1 base, with 5 bases of the junction left unmatched. The germline CDR1 and CDR2 sequences are MNHEY and SVGAGI. The CDR3 spells CASRSGTSSYEQYF. In nucleotides, the CDR3 is TGTGCCAGCAGGTCCGGGACTAGTTCCTACGAGCAGTACTTC.

The rearrangement uses TRBV14 and TRBJ1-6; D call uncertain. V gave up 0 bases and J gave up 7 bases, with 7 bases separating them. The germline CDR1 and CDR2 sequences are SGHDN and FVKESK. The CDR3 contains 14 residues. The CDR3 DNA sequence: TGTGCCAGCAGCCAAGAACTCTCCAATTCACCCCTCCACTTT. Its protein product is CASSQELSNSPLHF.

There are a few counts of this clone. The chain is built from TRBV5-1 and TRBJ1-3; D might be TRBD1 (5 bases). Trimming stripped 2 bases from V and 3 bases from J, with 15 bases between. The CDR3 spans 16 residues. Germline CDR1 and CDR2: SGHRS and YFSETQ. The CDR3 is CASSLQGLGGGNTIYF. The CDR3 DNA reads TGCGCCAGCAGCTTACAAGGGCTCGGGGGTGGAAACACCATATATTTT.

The CDR3 spells CASSEAAGQGSYEQYF. As DNA, the CDR3 is TGTGCCAGCAGTGAAGCGGCAGGACAGGGCTCCTACGAGCAGTACTTC. This chain uses TRBV2 with TRBJ2-7, with 8 nucleotides matching TRBD1. CDR1 is SNHLY and CDR2 is FYNNEI in the germline V gene. This CDR3 comprises 16 residues. The ends lost 0 bases at V and 0 bases at J; junction bases unmatched: 4.

CDR3 in amino acids: CASRGLGQFNQAQHF. The CDR3, as DNA: TGTGCCAGCAGGGGCTTGGGACAGTTCAATCAAGCCCAGCATTTT. V usage is TRBV6-5 and J usage is TRBJ1-5; TRBD1 aligns across 7 bases. Losses at the gene ends were 6 bases for V and 11 bases for J; bases not matched to a gene: 16. The CDR3 loop spans 15 amino acids. CDR1 and CDR2 from the germline V gene are MNHEY and SVGAGI.

With regard to this clone: Other DNA sequences within the sample encode an identical CDR3. The rearrangement links TRBV29-1 to TRBJ1-3; no clear D. Germline V gene sequence: CDR1 SQVTM, CDR2 ANQGSEA. V lost 4 bases, J lost 4 bases, and 5 bases lay in between. The CDR3 extends over 11 amino acids. CDR3 amino acids: CSVGEGNTIYF. As DNA, the CDR3 is TGCAGCGTTGGTGAGGGAAACACCATATATTTT.

The chain recombines TRBV5-1 with TRBJ2-3; 11 nucleotides agree with TRBD2. Looked up from germline, CDR1 is SGHRS and CDR2 is YFSETQ. V shed 4 bases and J 1 base; nucleotides not matched to a gene: 5. CDR3 length equals 16 residues. The CDR3 bases are TGCGCCAGCAGCCCCCAGACTAGCGGGGGCACAGATACGCAGTATTTT. Its translation: CASSPQTSGGTDTQYF.

The chain joins TRBV21-1 to TRBJ2-1; the table's D call, TRBD2, has no DNA check behind it. TRBV21-1 is a pseudogene segment. The CDR3 consists of 14 residues. CDR3 coding DNA: TGTGCCAGCAGCACTCGGGAGCGGGGGAATGAGCAGTTCTTC. It yields the protein CASSTRERGNEQFF.

The chain links TRBV28 to TRBJ2-3, with TRBD2 matching over 14 bases. The V and J ends lost 11 bases and 6 bases, in that order; junction bases with no gene match: 4. Germline V lookup: CDR1 MDHEN, CDR2 SYDVKM. There are 13 residues in the CDR3. DNA of the CDR3: TGTGCCGGAGGGACTAGCGGGGGCGATACGCAGTATTTT. Its protein is CAGGTSGGDTQYF. Full variable domain (missing parts from reference TRBV28 and TRBJ2-3): DVKVTQSSRYLVKRTGEKVFLECVQDMDHENMFWYRQDPGLGLRLIYFSYDVKMKEKGDIPEGYSVSREKKERFSLILESASTNQTSMYLCAGGTSGGDTQYFGPGTRLTVL.

The rearrangement joins TRBV20-1 to TRBJ2-2; TRBD2 might be the D (5 bases). The CDR3 consists of 11 residues. The germline V and J ends were trimmed by 6 bases and 6 bases, with 8 bases remaining between them. The germline gives CDR1 DFQATT, CDR2 SNEGSKA (reference sequence). The CDR3: CSATRPGELFF. The CDR3 DNA reads as TGCAGTGCAACTAGACCCGGGGAGCTGTTTTTT.

The chain has TRBV6-4 and TRBJ1-6, with 10 bases matching TRBD1. The CDR3 extends over 14 amino acids. J was trimmed by 10 bases and V by 2 bases; bases with no gene match: 2. Looked up from germline, CDR1 is MRHNA and CDR2 is SNTAGT. For the CDR3, the DNA is TGTGCCAGCAGTGACGAGACAGGGGGCTCACCCCTCCACTTT. Amino acids: CASSDETGGSPLHF.

The rearrangement uses TRBV28 and TRBJ1-6, with TRBD1 matching 8 bases. Unmatched junction bases numbered 6, after V lost 7 bases and J lost 4 bases. CDR3 length: 15 amino acids. The V gene's germline CDR1 is MDHEN and CDR2 SYDVKM. CDR3 sequence reads: CASTDRDSYNSPLHF. The CDR3 DNA is TGTGCCAGCACGGACAGGGACTCATATAATTCACCCCTCCACTTT. Full variable domain (missing parts from reference TRBV28 and TRBJ1-6): DVKVTQSSRYLVKRTGEKVFLECVQDMDHENMFWYRQDPGLGLRLIYFSYDVKMKEKGDIPEGYSVSREKKERFSLILESASTNQTSMYLCASTDRDSYNSPLHFGNGTRLTVT.

The chain is built from TRBV9 and TRBJ2-5, with 10 bases that match TRBD2. CDR3 length: 21 residues. V trimming: 0 bases; J trimming: 4 bases; junction bases outside the gene matches: 21. Germline V CDR1 and CDR2: SGDLS, YYNGEE. The CDR3: CASSVATGAASGGLLAETQYF. In nucleotides, the CDR3 is TGTGCCAGCAGCGTAGCTACAGGGGCGGCTAGCGGGGGACTTTTAGCAGAGACCCAGTACTTC.

The gene calls are TRBV2 and TRBJ2-7, with D perhaps matching TRBD2 (6 bases). CDR3 length: 14 amino acids. Germline lookup yields CDR1 SNHLY and CDR2 FYNNEI. V gave up 3 bases and J gave up 3 bases, with 12 bases separating them. CDR3 DNA: TGTGCCAGCAGTGAGGGGACTCCGAACTACGAGCAGTACTTC. Protein sequence: CASSEGTPNYEQYF.